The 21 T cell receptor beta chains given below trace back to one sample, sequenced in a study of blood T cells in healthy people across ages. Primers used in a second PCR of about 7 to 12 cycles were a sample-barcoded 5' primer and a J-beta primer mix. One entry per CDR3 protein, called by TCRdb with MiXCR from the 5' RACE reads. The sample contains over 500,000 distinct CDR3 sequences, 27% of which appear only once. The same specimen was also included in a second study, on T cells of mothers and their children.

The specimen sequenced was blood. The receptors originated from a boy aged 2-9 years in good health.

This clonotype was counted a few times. The CDR3 DNA reads TGCGCCAGCAGCTTGGGGCTGGAGACCAGTACGCAGTATTTT. Its translation is CASSLGLETSTQYF. V usage is TRBV5-1 and J usage is TRBJ2-3; D is undetermined. Trimming shortened V by 0 bases and J by 8 bases, and 13 bases separated the two germline ends. The CDR3 is made up of 14 amino acids. CDR1 and CDR2 (germline): SGHRS, YFSETQ.

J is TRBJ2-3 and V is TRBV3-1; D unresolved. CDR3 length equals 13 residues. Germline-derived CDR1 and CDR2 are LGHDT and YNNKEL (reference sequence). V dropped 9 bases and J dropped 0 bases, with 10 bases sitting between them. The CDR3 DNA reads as TGTGCCAGTGGGGTGCTCAGCACAGATACGCAGTATTTT. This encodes CASGVLSTDTQYF.

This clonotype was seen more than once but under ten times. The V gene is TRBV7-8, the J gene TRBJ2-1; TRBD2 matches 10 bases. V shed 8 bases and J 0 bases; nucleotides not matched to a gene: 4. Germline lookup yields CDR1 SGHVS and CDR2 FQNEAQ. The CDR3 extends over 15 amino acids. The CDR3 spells CASGTSVASYNEQFF. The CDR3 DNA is TGTGCCAGCGGGACTAGCGTAGCCTCCTACAATGAGCAGTTCTTC.

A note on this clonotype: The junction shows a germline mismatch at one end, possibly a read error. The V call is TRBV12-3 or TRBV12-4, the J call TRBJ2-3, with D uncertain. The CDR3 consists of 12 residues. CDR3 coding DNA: TGTGCCAGCAGACCTATCACAGATACGCAATATTTT. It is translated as CASRPITDTQYF.

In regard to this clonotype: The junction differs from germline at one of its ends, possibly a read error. CDR3 nucleotide sequence: TGCGCCCGCAGCCCGGGACAGAGCACAGCACGGAGAGCTTTCTTT. It yields the protein CARSPGQSTARRAFF. V usage is TRBV5-1 and J usage is TRBJ1-1; TRBD1 agrees at 7 bases. CDR3 length equals 15 residues. Germline V gene data show CDR1 as SGHRS and CDR2 as YFSETQ. Combining the CDR3 with reference TRBV5-1 and TRBJ1-1 gives the whole variable domain KAGVTQTPRYLIKTRGQQVTLSCSPISGHRSVSWYQQTPGQGLQFLFEYFSETQRNKGNFPGRFSGRQFSNSRSEMNVSTLELGDSALYLCARSPGQSTARRAFFGQGTRLTVV.

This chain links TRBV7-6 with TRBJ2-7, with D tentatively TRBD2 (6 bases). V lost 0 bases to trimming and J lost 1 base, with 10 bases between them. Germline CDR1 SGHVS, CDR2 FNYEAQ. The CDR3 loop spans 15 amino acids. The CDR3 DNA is TGTGCCAGCAGCTTAGCGCGGGAACAGTCCTACGAGCAGTACTTC. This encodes CASSLAREQSYEQYF.

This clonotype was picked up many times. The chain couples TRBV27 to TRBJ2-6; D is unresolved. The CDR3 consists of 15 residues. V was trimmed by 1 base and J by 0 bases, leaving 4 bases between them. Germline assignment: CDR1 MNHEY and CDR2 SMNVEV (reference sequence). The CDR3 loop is CASSLWGSGANVLTF. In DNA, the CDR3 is TGTGCCAGCAGTTTATGGGGCTCTGGGGCCAACGTCCTGACTTTC.

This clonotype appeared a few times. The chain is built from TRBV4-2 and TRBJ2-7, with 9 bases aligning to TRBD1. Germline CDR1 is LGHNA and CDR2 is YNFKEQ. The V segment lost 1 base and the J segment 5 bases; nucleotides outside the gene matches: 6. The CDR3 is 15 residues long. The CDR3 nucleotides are TGTGCCAGCAGCCAAGGGGACAGGGTGAACCACGAGCAGTACTTC. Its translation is CASSQGDRVNHEQYF.

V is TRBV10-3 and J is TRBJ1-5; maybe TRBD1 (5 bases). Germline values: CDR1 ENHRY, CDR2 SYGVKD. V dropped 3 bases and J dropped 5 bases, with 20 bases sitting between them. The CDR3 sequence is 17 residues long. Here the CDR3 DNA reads TGTGCCATCAGTGAATCGAGGGTTGCAGGGATTTATCAGCCCCAGCATTTT. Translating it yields CAISESRVAGIYQPQHF.

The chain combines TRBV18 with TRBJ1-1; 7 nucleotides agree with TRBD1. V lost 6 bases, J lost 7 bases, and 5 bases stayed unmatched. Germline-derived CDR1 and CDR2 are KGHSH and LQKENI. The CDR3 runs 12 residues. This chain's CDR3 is CASSPQGDEAFF. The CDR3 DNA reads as TGTGCCAGCTCGCCTCAGGGGGATGAAGCTTTCTTT.

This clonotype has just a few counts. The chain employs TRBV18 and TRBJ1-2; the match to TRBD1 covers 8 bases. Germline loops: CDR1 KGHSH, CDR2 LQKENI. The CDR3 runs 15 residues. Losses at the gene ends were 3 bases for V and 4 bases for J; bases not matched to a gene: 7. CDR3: CASSPQGASAYGYTF. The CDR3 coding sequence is TGTGCCAGCTCACCCCAGGGGGCGAGTGCCTATGGCTACACCTTC.

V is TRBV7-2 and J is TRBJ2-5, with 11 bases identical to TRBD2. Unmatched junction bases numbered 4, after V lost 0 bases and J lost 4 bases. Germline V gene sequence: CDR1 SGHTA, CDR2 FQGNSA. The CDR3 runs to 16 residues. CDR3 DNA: TGTGCCAGCAGCTTAGCACTAGCGGGAGTGGCAGAGACCCAGTACTTC. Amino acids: CASSLALAGVAETQYF.

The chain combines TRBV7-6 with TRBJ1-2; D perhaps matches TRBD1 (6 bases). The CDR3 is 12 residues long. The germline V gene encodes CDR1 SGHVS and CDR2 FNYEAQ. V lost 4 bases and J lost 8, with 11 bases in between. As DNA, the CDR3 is TGTGCCAGCAGCTCACAGGGAATCGGCTACACCTTC. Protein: CASSSQGIGYTF.

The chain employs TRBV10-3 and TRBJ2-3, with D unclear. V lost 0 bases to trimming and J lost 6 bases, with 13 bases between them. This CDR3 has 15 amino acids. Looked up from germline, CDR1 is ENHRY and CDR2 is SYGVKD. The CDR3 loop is CAISESPRESDTQYF. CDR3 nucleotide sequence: TGTGCCATCAGTGAGTCCCCTAGGGAATCCGATACGCAGTATTTT.

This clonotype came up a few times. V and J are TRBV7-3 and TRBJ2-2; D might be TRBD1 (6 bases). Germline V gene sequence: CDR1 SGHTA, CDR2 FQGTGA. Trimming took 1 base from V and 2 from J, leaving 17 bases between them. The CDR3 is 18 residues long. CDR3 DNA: TGTGCCAGCAGCTTAAGGCTAGACCAGGGGATAAACACCGGGGAGCTGTTTTTT. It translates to CASSLRLDQGINTGELFF.

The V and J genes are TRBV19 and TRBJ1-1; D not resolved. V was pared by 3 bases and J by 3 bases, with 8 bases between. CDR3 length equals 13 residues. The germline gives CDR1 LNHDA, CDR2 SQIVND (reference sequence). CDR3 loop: CASSINGDTEAFF. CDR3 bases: TGTGCCAGTAGTATCAACGGGGACACTGAAGCTTTCTTT.

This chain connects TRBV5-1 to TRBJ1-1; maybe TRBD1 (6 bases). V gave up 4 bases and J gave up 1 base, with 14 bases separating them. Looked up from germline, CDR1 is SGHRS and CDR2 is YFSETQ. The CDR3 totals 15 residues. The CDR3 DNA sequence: TGCGCCAGCAGCCCTACGGACAGTTCGAACACTGAAGCTTTCTTT. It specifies CASSPTDSSNTEAFF.

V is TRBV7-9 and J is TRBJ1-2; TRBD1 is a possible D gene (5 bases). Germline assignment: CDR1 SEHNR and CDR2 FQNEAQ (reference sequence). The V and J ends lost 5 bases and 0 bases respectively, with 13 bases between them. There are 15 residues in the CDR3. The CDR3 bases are TGTGCCAGCAGCCCGGAGGCGGGGGCTAACTATGGCTACACCTTC. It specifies CASSPEAGANYGYTF.

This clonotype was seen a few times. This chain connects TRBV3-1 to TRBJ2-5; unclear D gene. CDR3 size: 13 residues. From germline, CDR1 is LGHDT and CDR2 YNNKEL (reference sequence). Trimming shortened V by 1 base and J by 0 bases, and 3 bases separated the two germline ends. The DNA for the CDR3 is TGTGCCAGCAGCCAAGCGGACCAAGAGACCCAGTACTTC. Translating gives CASSQADQETQYF.

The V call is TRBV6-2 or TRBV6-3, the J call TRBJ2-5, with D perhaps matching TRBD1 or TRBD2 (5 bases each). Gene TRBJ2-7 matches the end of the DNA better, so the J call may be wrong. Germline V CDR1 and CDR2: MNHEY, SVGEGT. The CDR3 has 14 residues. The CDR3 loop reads CASSYSGPLYEQYF. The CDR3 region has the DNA TGTGCCAGCAGTTACTCGGGACCCCTCTACGAGCAGTACTTC.

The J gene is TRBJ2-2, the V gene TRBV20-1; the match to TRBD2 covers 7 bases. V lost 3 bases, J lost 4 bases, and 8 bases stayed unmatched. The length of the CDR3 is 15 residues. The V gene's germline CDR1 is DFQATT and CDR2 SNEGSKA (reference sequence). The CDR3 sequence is CSASPGGLFTGELFF. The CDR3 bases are TGCAGTGCTAGCCCCGGGGGGTTATTCACCGGGGAGCTGTTTTTT.